The 7 T cell receptor beta chains listed next were all sequenced from one sample in a study of T cells in Graves' hyperthyroidism and ophthalmopathy. Amplification targeted TCR beta CDR3 regions from RNA transcripts. A set of HTBI primers served as the primers for a first-round RT-PCR of the TCR CDR3. In TCRdb, the multiplex PCR reads were re-called with MiXCR into one record per CDR3 protein. The profile shows approximately 400,000 distinct CDR3 sequences, approximately 14% of them singletons. Sequencing input: blood. The source is a woman younger than 30 with Graves' hyperthyroidism that later progressed to Graves' ophthalmopathy.

This clonotype showed up many times. The genes are TRBV7-8 and TRBJ1-5; a weak D match, TRBD1 (5 bases). V lost 5 bases and J 0 bases, leaving 14 bases between the germline ends. Germline values: CDR1 SGHVS, CDR2 FQNEAQ. The CDR3 contains 16 residues. The chain's CDR3 is CASSQGAGDSNQPQHF. The CDR3 region has the DNA TGTGCCAGCAGCCAAGGGGCGGGGGATAGCAATCAGCCCCAGCATTTT.

This clonotype was recorded at least ten times. The V and J genes are TRBV20-1 and TRBJ2-7; D remains unclear. The CDR3 has 12 residues. The V and J ends lost 0 bases and 5 bases respectively, with 8 bases between them. CDR1 is DFQATT and CDR2 is SNEGSKA in the germline V gene (reference sequence). The CDR3 reads CSARDRFDEQYF. The CDR3 DNA reads TGCAGTGCTAGAGACAGGTTCGACGAGCAGTACTTC.

In its sample, this clonotype was seen a few times. The gene calls are TRBV19 and TRBJ1-5; a weak D match, TRBD1 (6 bases). This CDR3 region has 14 residues. V dropped 6 bases and J dropped 0 bases, with 9 bases sitting between them. Germline-derived CDR1 and CDR2 are LNHDA and SQIVND (reference sequence). The CDR3 is CASRDSYSNQPQHF. CDR3 DNA: TGTGCCAGTAGGGACAGTTATAGCAATCAGCCCCAGCATTTT.

The chain carries TRBV3-1 and TRBJ2-3, with TRBD1 identical over 9 bases. CDR3 length: 15 residues. J lost 10 bases, V lost 4 bases, and 12 bases had no gene match. The germline CDR1 and CDR2 sequences are LGHDT and YNNKEL (reference sequence). CDR3 in amino acids: CASSLRDRVTSSQYF. The DNA for the CDR3 is TGTGCCAGCAGCCTCCGGGACAGGGTCACAAGTTCGCAGTATTTT.

This clonotype occurred a few times. The gene calls are TRBV5-1 and TRBJ2-6; maybe TRBD2 (5 bases). Germline V gene sequence: CDR1 SGHRS, CDR2 YFSETQ. CDR3 length: 19 residues. Trimming shortened V by 4 bases and J by 0 bases, and 20 bases separated the two germline ends. CDR3 nucleotides: TGCGCCAGCAGCCTACCACGGGATGGAACCTTCTCTGGGGCCAACGTCCTGACTTTC. The encoded protein is CASSLPRDGTFSGANVLTF. Full variable domain (outside the CDR3, taken from reference TRBV5-1 and TRBJ2-6): KAGVTQTPRYLIKTRGQQVTLSCSPISGHRSVSWYQQTPGQGLQFLFEYFSETQRNKGNFPGRFSGRQFSNSRSEMNVSTLELGDSALYLCASSLPRDGTFSGANVLTFGAGSRLTVL.

This clonotype was seen repeatedly, ten times or more. Here the CDR3 reads CASSFRGFEQYF. For the CDR3, the DNA is TGTGCCAGCAGCTTCAGGGGTTTCGAGCAGTACTTC. This chain joins TRBV7-2 and TRBJ2-7, with D perhaps matching TRBD1 (6 bases). V dropped 3 bases and J dropped 6 bases, with 9 bases sitting between them. The CDR3 length is 12 residues. Germline CDR1 is SGHTA and CDR2 is FQGNSA.

CDR3 in DNA: TGTGCCAGCAGCCAAGACCTTCCGGGACTAGCGGGAGGGATAATTAATGAGCAGTTCTTC. The encoded protein is CASSQDLPGLAGGIINEQFF. The chain employs TRBV13 and TRBJ2-1, with 16 bases identical to TRBD2. Trimming removed 5 bases from V and 7 bases from J; junction bases left unmatched: 17. The germline V gene has CDR1 PRHDT and CDR2 FYEKMQ (reference sequence). This CDR3 has 20 residues.